This T cell receptor beta chain was recorded in a study of shared clonotypes between healthy human individuals. For the study at large: Donors had three CD4 naive, three CD4 memory, two CD8 naive and one CD8 memory plate apiece. Whole-study findings and limits: Among the subsets, naive ones generally showed larger estimated richness than memory ones.

Assay: immunoSEQ multiplex PCR; the TCRdb copy retains only in-frame clones and omits some. The sample carries hundreds of thousands of clones, over 70% recorded once. Remarks on this clone: Antigen specificity is unknown.

V was shortened by 3 bases and J by 1 base, with 15 bases between the two germline ends. The CDR3 length is 16 residues. CDR1 and CDR2 (germline): LNHDA, SQIVND (reference sequence). The source material was memory CD4+ T cells sorted from blood. Subset here: CD45RA-negative fraction. The rearrangement joins TRBV19 to TRBJ2-5; D perhaps matches TRBD1 (6 bases). This sequence was found in a man aged 25-45 years in good health. CDR3 in DNA: TGTGCCAGTAGTATTGGCACAGGGAGATCCCAAGAGACCCAGTACTTC. This translates into CASSIGTGRSQETQYF.